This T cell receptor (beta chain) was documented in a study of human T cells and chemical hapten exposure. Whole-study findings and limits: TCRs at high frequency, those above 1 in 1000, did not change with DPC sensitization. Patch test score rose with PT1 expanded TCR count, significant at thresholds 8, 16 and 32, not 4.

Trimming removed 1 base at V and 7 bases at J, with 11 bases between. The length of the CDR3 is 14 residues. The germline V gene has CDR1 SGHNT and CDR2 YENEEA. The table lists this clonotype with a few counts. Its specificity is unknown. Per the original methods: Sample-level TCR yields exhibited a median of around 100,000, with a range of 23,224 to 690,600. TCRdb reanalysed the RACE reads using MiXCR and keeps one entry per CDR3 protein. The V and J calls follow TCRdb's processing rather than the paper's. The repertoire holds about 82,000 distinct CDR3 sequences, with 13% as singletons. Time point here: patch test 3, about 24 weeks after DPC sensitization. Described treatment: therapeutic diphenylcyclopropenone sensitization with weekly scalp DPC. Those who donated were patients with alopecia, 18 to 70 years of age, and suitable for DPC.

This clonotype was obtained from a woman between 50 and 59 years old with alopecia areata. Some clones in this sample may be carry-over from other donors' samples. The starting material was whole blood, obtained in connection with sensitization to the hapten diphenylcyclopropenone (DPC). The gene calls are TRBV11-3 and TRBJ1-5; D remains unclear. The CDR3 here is CASSLVKGWQPQHF. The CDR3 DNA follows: TGTGCCAGCAGCTTAGTTAAAGGGTGGCAGCCCCAGCATTTT.